This T cell receptor (beta chain) was identified in a study of CD8+CD57+ T cells in acquired aplastic anemia. Sequencing involved patients with CD8+CD57+ cell expansion previously shown by flow cytometry. Among the patients, all had severe acquired aplastic anemia. Blood samples were obtained from patients who had received no prior therapy. Genomic DNA provided the template from which TCR beta VDJ and CDR3 profiles were obtained. TCRdb called the reads again in MiXCR, with one record for every CDR3 protein. The table shows roughly 240,000 distinct CDR3 sequences, with about 44% occurring only once. The CDR3 is 14 residues long. Germline V gene lookup returns CDR1 LNHNV and CDR2 YYDKDF (reference sequence). The germline V and J ends were trimmed by 5 bases and 0 bases, with 8 bases remaining between them.

V and J are TRBV15 and TRBJ2-1; the D gene is possibly TRBD2 (5 bases). Sequencing used sorted CD4+, CD8+, or CD8+CD57+ T cells (not recorded which) from PBMCs. The receptor was isolated from a human donor with aplastic anemia. DNA for the CDR3: TGTGCCACCAGCGGTACTAGCTCCTACAATGAGCAGTTCTTC. As protein: CATSGTSSYNEQFF.